The sequence of this TCR beta chain was determined in a study of beta chain features in type 1 diabetes. Averaging approximately 110 mL, one heparinised blood draw came from each individual donor. The whole isolated RNA underwent reverse transcription, so sequencing captured expressed TCRB transcripts. This table comes from immunoSEQ multiplex PCR, and its TCRdb copy is limited to in-frame clones, with some not included. The sample shows approximately 470,000 clones, about 30% of them seen only once. The V end was cut by 4 bases, the J end by 8 bases, with 11 bases between. Looked up from germline, CDR1 is LGHNA and CDR2 is YNFKEQ. This CDR3 comprises 12 residues. General study findings and limits: Any HLA effect on TCRB rearrangement was left unresolved by small sub-analyses. Patients with type 1 diabetes carried fewer insertions and had more deletions at their VDJ junctions. High TCR expression in some cells could lead to their over-representation in cDNA sequencing.

This clone was seen more than once but under ten times. The antigen remains unidentified. The V and J genes are TRBV4-2 and TRBJ1-2; D is unresolved. This receptor was taken from a man aged 18 to 30 in good health. Sequencing was performed on naive CD4+ T cells from blood. The CDR3 spells CASSPRTGGYTF. The CDR3 DNA follows: TGTGCCAGCAGCCCGAGGACTGGAGGCTACACCTTC.